The next 20 T cell receptor beta chains were all read from a single sample in a study of blood T cell repertoires in COVID-19. TCRdb's table, derived via immunoSEQ multiplex PCR, lists solely in-frame clones and lacks some. Among a few hundred thousand clones, roughly 91% were seen once, and the ten largest hold 0.95% to 1%. The sample taken for sequencing was peripheral blood. Receptors originate from a woman aged 40 to 55 who had recovered from COVID-19.

The V and J genes are TRBV4-3 and TRBJ1-5, with D hard to call. Per the germline V gene, CDR1 is LGHNA and CDR2 is YSLEER. The CDR3 is 14 amino acids. V was trimmed by 6 bases and J by 0 bases, leaving 9 bases between them. In DNA form, the CDR3 reads TGCGCCAGCAGTCACGCCGGTAGCAATCAGCCCCAGCATTTT. It specifies CASSHAGSNQPQHF.

The CDR3 loop reads CAISRGGAYEQYF. In nucleotides, the CDR3 is TGTGCCATCAGCCGCGGGGGGGCCTACGAGCAGTACTTC. V gene TRBV10-3 combines with J gene TRBJ2-7, with 9 bases lining up with TRBD2. V gave up 6 bases and J gave up 2 bases; unmatched junction bases: 2. The germline V gene encodes CDR1 ENHRY and CDR2 SYGVKD. The CDR3 sequence is 13 residues long.

The chain links TRBV15 to TRBJ2-6; 9 bases are shared with TRBD1. The CDR3 has 19 residues. Germline loops: CDR1 LNHNV, CDR2 YYDKDF (reference sequence). V shed 6 bases, J shed 0 bases, and the junction held 12 bases outside the gene matches. Here the CDR3 reads CATSDLPGQGISGANVLTF. The CDR3, as DNA: TGTGCCACCAGTGACCTGCCGGGACAGGGAATCTCTGGGGCCAACGTCCTGACTTTC.

The chain combines TRBV29-1 with TRBJ2-2, with TRBD1 as a possible D gene (6 bases). This CDR3 comprises 15 residues. CDR1 and CDR2 (germline): SQVTM, ANQGSEA. The ends were cut back, 5 bases at V and 3 bases at J, with 16 bases in the middle. Here the CDR3 reads CSVRPHGTHTGELFF. CDR3 bases: TGCAGCGTTAGGCCCCATGGGACACACACCGGGGAGCTGTTTTTT.

This chain uses TRBV5-4 with TRBJ2-1; TRBD2 might be the D (7 bases). The germline CDR1 and CDR2 sequences are SGHNT and YYREEE (reference sequence). Deletions cut 4 bases from V and 2 bases from J, with 13 bases between. The CDR3 is made up of 15 amino acids. DNA for the CDR3: TGTGCCAGCAGCCCTGGGGGGGGCCCCTACAATGAGCAGTTCTTC. It yields the protein CASSPGGGPYNEQFF.

The chain combines TRBV19 with TRBJ2-1; 9 nucleotides line up with TRBD2. V dropped 3 bases and J dropped 15; count of bases not matched to a gene: 12. Germline V gene sequence: CDR1 LNHDA, CDR2 SQIVND (reference sequence). The CDR3 runs 14 residues. The CDR3 here is CASSMGLAGRGRFF. The CDR3 DNA reads TGTGCCAGTAGTATGGGTCTAGCGGGAAGAGGTCGGTTCTTC.

This chain uses TRBV13 with TRBJ1-4; 9 bases map to TRBD1. In germline, CDR1 is PRHDT, CDR2 FYEKMQ (reference sequence). This CDR3 is built from 14 residues. Losses at the gene ends were 5 bases for V and 7 bases for J; bases not matched to a gene: 5. The CDR3 sequence: CASSTPTGGEKLFF. The CDR3 coding sequence is TGTGCCAGCAGCACCCCGACAGGGGGTGAAAAACTGTTTTTT.

The V gene is TRBV7-2, the J gene TRBJ2-1; 10 positions agree with TRBD2. After removal of 6 bases from V and 9 bases from J, the junction contained 11 bases not matched to a gene. The germline CDR1 and CDR2 sequences are SGHTA and FQGNSA. This CDR3 contains 15 residues. The CDR3 region is CASRQLAGAVGEQFF. The CDR3 DNA sequence: TGTGCCAGCAGGCAGCTAGCGGGAGCAGTGGGTGAGCAGTTCTTC. The full variable domain, completed using reference TRBV7-2 and TRBJ2-1, is GAGVSQSPSNKVTEKGKDVELRCDPISGHTALYWYRQSLGQGLEFLIYFQGNSAPDKSGLPSDRFSAERTGGSVSTLTIQRTQQEDSAVYLCASRQLAGAVGEQFFGPGTRLTVL.

The J gene is TRBJ1-5, the V gene TRBV18, with D possibly TRBD1 on 5 matching bases. CDR1 is KGHSH and CDR2 is LQKENI in the germline V gene. This CDR3 is 16 amino acids long. V lost 4 bases and J lost 1, with 14 bases in between. The CDR3 protein is CASSQLGGGSNQPQHF. In nucleotides, the CDR3 is TGTGCCAGCTCACAATTGGGGGGTGGAAGCAATCAGCCCCAGCATTTT.

Comment on this clone: The sample carries other DNA sequences with the same CDR3. The chain joins TRBV24-1 to TRBJ1-2; 8 positions agree with TRBD1. Germline CDR1 is KGHDR and CDR2 is SFDVKD. The CDR3 is 14 residues long. Losses at the gene ends were 3 bases for V and 4 bases for J; bases not matched to a gene: 3. This CDR3 is CATSDPGQGYGYTF. CDR3 nucleotide sequence: TGTGCCACCAGTGATCCCGGACAGGGCTATGGCTACACCTTC.

The gene calls are TRBV6-5 and TRBJ2-6, with TRBD2 identical over 7 bases. The germline CDR1 and CDR2 sequences are MNHEY and SVGAGI. The CDR3 loop spans 13 amino acids. The J segment lost 15 bases and the V segment lost 5 bases, leaving 10 bases of the junction unmatched. The CDR3 is CASSRARGGSLTF. CDR3 coding DNA: TGTGCCAGCAGTCGGGCCCGCGGCGGGAGCCTGACTTTC.

V is TRBV3-1 (or the pseudogene TRBV3-2) and J is TRBJ2-7; 9 nucleotides align to TRBD2. CDR1 LGHDT and CDR2 YNNKEL come from the germline V gene (reference sequence). This CDR3 contains 16 residues. The V segment lost 2 bases and the J segment 2 bases; nucleotides outside the gene matches: 7. The CDR3 loop is CASSQPSSGVAYEQYF. DNA for the CDR3: TGTGCCAGCAGCCAACCATCTAGCGGGGTGGCCTACGAGCAGTACTTC.

The chain has TRBV24-1 and TRBJ2-3; 7 bases are shared with TRBD1. The V and J ends lost 5 bases and 3 bases, in that order; junction bases with no gene match: 7. Germline V gives CDR1 KGHDR, CDR2 SFDVKD. This CDR3 has 15 amino acids. This CDR3 is CATSVNPGGTDTQYF. In nucleotides, the CDR3 is TGTGCCACCAGTGTCAATCCAGGGGGTACAGATACGCAGTATTTT.

The J gene is TRBJ2-7, the V gene TRBV3-1 (or the pseudogene TRBV3-2); 7 positions agree with TRBD2. The CDR3 has 14 amino acids. The V segment lost 4 bases and the J segment 1 base; nucleotides outside the gene matches: 4. Germline values: CDR1 LGHDT, CDR2 YNNKEL (reference sequence). The CDR3 region is CASSPRGRSYEQYF. DNA of the CDR3: TGTGCCAGCAGCCCGCGGGGGAGGTCCTACGAGCAGTACTTC.

A note on this clone: Sequence at one end of the junction differs from germline and may be a read error. V gene TRBV3-1 (or the pseudogene TRBV3-2) combines with J gene TRBJ2-5; D may be TRBD2 (5 bases). The CDR3 is made up of 15 amino acids. Germline V gives CDR1 LGHDT, CDR2 YNNKEL (reference sequence). The CDR3 here is CASTQRADYQETQYF. CDR3 nucleotide sequence: TGTGCCAGCACCCAAAGAGCGGATTACCAAGAGACCCAGTACTTC.

This chain connects TRBV5-1 to TRBJ2-2, with TRBD2 matching 15 bases. Germline CDR1 is SGHRS and CDR2 is YFSETQ. The CDR3 has 16 amino acids. V lost 4 bases to trimming and J lost 4 bases; unmatched junction nucleotides: 2. CDR3 sequence (DNA): TGCGCCAGCAGCCGGGGACTAGCGGGAGGCACCGGGGAGCTGTTTTTT. This codes for CASSRGLAGGTGELFF.

As for this clone: The same CDR3 also results from other DNA sequences found in this sample. V usage is TRBV30 and J usage is TRBJ1-5, with D perhaps TRBD1 (6 bases). Germline V gene sequence: CDR1 GTSNPN, CDR2 SVGIG (reference sequence). Trimming pared 5 bases from V and 3 bases from J, leaving 11 bases between. CDR3 length: 13 amino acids. The CDR3: CAWGGQPNQPQHF. Here the CDR3 DNA reads TGTGCCTGGGGGGGGCAGCCCAATCAGCCCCAGCATTTT.

The chain is built from TRBV3-1 (or the pseudogene TRBV3-2) and TRBJ2-1; 8 nucleotides line up with TRBD1. Germline assignment: CDR1 LGHDT and CDR2 YNNKEL (reference sequence). The CDR3 contains 16 residues. The V segment lost 2 bases and the J segment 6 bases; nucleotides outside the gene matches: 9. The CDR3 region has the DNA TGTGCCAGCAGCCAACAAGGACAGGGTGTCAGCAATGAGCAGTTCTTC. It encodes CASSQQGQGVSNEQFF.

This clone was counted a single time. V is TRBV19 and J is TRBJ1-5, with 10 bases identical to TRBD1. The CDR3 loop spans 16 amino acids. The ends lost 6 bases at V and 0 bases at J; junction bases unmatched: 5. Germline V gene lookup returns CDR1 LNHDA and CDR2 SQIVND (reference sequence). The CDR3 reads CASRSTGGYSNQPQHF. CDR3 bases: TGTGCCAGTAGGTCGACAGGGGGCTATAGCAATCAGCCCCAGCATTTT.

The J gene is TRBJ1-2, the V gene TRBV19; TRBD1 matches at 10 bases. This CDR3 has 12 amino acids. V lost 9 bases and J lost 4; bases outside the gene matches: 2. The V gene's germline CDR1 is LNHDA and CDR2 SQIVND (reference sequence). CDR3 sequence reads: CASGDRGYGYTF. CDR3 nucleotides: TGTGCCAGCGGGGACAGGGGCTATGGCTACACCTTC.